A selection of T cell receptor beta chains follows, all from one sample in a study of T cell repertoires in cytomegalovirus infection. Via MiXCR, TCRdb re-called the reads, giving one row per CDR3 protein. This table has about 110,000 distinct CDR3 sequences, about 30% appearing once. Antigens for these TCRs are unknown. The source was CD8+ T cells from cultured PBMCs, collected from culture after CMV antigen stimulation. The receptors were sampled from a human donor in good health (CMV status not recorded). Some clones in this sample may be carry-over from other donors' samples. CDR3s include the opening cysteine and the closing phenylalanine or tryptophan. The order of the fields is clone size, V gene, D gene, J gene, CDR3 protein, CDR3 DNA. A D gene is named only where the DNA matches it firmly. The size field is filled for only some rows; it gives once, few, many or a size class.

abundance: .; v_gene: TRBV28; d_gene: TRBD1; j_gene: TRBJ2-7; CDR3aa: CASSSGGLGYEQYF; CDR3nt: TGTGCCAGCAGTTCAGGGGGTCTGGGCTACGAGCAGTACTTC
abundance: .; v_gene: TRBV6-5; d_gene: .; j_gene: TRBJ2-3; CDR3aa: CASTQWAGGTDTQYF; CDR3nt: TGTGCCAGCACCCAATGGGCAGGGGGGACAGATACGCAGTATTTT
abundance: .; v_gene: TRBV12-5; d_gene: .; j_gene: TRBJ1-1; CDR3aa: CASGLDGAFF; CDR3nt: TGTGCTAGTGGTTTAGACGGAGCTTTCTTT
abundance: .; v_gene: TRBV7-9; d_gene: .; j_gene: TRBJ2-3; CDR3aa: CASRSTTDTQYF; CDR3nt: TGTGCCAGCAGGTCTACCACAGATACGCAGTATTTT
abundance: many; v_gene: TRBV4-1; d_gene: TRBD1; j_gene: TRBJ2-2; CDR3aa: CASSQEGIDSDRGPGELFF; CDR3nt: TGCGCCAGCAGCCAAGAAGGAATAGATAGTGACAGGGGACCCGGGGAGCTGTTTTTT
abundance: many; v_gene: TRBV7-6; d_gene: .; j_gene: TRBJ2-2; CDR3aa: CASSLGGTGELFF; CDR3nt: TGTGCCAGCAGCTTAGGAGGGACCGGGGAGCTGTTTTTT
abundance: few; v_gene: TRBV6-5; d_gene: TRBD1; j_gene: TRBJ2-7; CDR3aa: CASNPGTAYEQYF; CDR3nt: TGTGCCAGCAACCCCGGGACAGCCTACGAGCAGTACTTC
abundance: .; v_gene: TRBV6-1; d_gene: .; j_gene: TRBJ2-3; CDR3aa: CASSYRDHSTDTQYF; CDR3nt: TGTGCCAGCAGTTACCGGGACCATAGCACAGATACGCAGTATTTT
abundance: few; v_gene: TRBV11-2; d_gene: TRBD1; j_gene: TRBJ2-3; CDR3aa: CASSPGQDMNTQYF; CDR3nt: TGTGCCAGCAGCCCCGGACAGGATATGAATACGCAGTATTTT
abundance: few; v_gene: TRBV4-1; d_gene: .; j_gene: TRBJ1-1; CDR3aa: CASSQGLTQSNTEAFF; CDR3nt: TGCGCCAGCAGCCAAGGATTAACGCAGTCCAACACTGAAGCTTTCTTT
abundance: .; v_gene: TRBV5-6; d_gene: .; j_gene: TRBJ1-2; CDR3aa: CASSPRVGQLLTNYGYTF; CDR3nt: TGTGCCAGCAGCCCAAGGGTCGGACAGCTACTGACTAACTATGGCTACACCTTC
abundance: few; v_gene: TRBV18; d_gene: .; j_gene: TRBJ2-1; CDR3aa: CASSTGTLNEQFF; CDR3nt: TGTGCCAGCTCCACCGGGACCCTCAATGAGCAGTTCTTC
abundance: .; v_gene: TRBV2; d_gene: TRBD1; j_gene: TRBJ1-4; CDR3aa: CASSGGQNNEKLFF; CDR3nt: TGTGCCAGCAGTGGGGGACAGAATAATGAAAAACTGTTTTTT
abundance: .; v_gene: TRBV27; d_gene: .; j_gene: TRBJ1-6; CDR3aa: CASSLGNLYNSPLHF; CDR3nt: TGTGCCAGCAGTTTAGGGAACCTATATAATTCACCCCTCCACTTT
abundance: many; v_gene: TRBV7-2; d_gene: .; j_gene: TRBJ1-2; CDR3aa: CASSLEPNAYGYTF; CDR3nt: TGTGCCAGCAGCTTAGAACCCAACGCGTATGGCTACACCTTC
abundance: .; v_gene: TRBV27; d_gene: .; j_gene: TRBJ1-4; CDR3aa: CASSLWGDSNEKLFF; CDR3nt: TGTGCCAGCAGTTTATGGGGGGATAGCAATGAAAAACTGTTTTTT
abundance: few; v_gene: TRBV7-9; d_gene: TRBD1; j_gene: TRBJ2-5; CDR3aa: CASSSSGTGEGETQYF; CDR3nt: TGTGCCAGCAGCTCCTCCGGGACAGGGGAAGGGGAGACCCAGTACTTC
abundance: few; v_gene: TRBV27; d_gene: .; j_gene: TRBJ1-6; CDR3aa: CASSLSGRYSPLHF; CDR3nt: TGTGCCAGCAGTTTATCGGGAAGGTATTCACCCCTCCACTTT
abundance: .; v_gene: TRBV12-3/TRBV12-4; d_gene: .; j_gene: TRBJ2-2; CDR3aa: CASSSPENTGELFF; CDR3nt: TGTGCCAGCAGTTCCCCCGAGAACACCGGGGAGCTGTTTTTT
abundance: many; v_gene: TRBV12-3/TRBV12-4; d_gene: .; j_gene: TRBJ2-2; CDR3aa: CASLNTGELFF; CDR3nt: TGTGCCAGCCTTAACACCGGGGAGCTGTTTTTT
abundance: .; v_gene: TRBV5-4; d_gene: .; j_gene: TRBJ2-1; CDR3aa: CASSLLSARNEQFF; CDR3nt: TGTGCCAGCAGCTTGTTGAGTGCACGCAATGAGCAGTTCTTC
abundance: .; v_gene: TRBV5-6; d_gene: TRBD1; j_gene: TRBJ1-1; CDR3aa: CASSLGTGGNTEAFF; CDR3nt: TGTGCCAGCAGCTTGGGAACAGGGGGCAACACTGAAGCTTTCTTT
abundance: many; v_gene: TRBV12-3/TRBV12-4; d_gene: .; j_gene: TRBJ1-2; CDR3aa: CASSLAGEGRYGYTF; CDR3nt: TGTGCCAGCAGTTTAGCGGGGGAGGGACGCTATGGCTACACCTTC
abundance: .; v_gene: TRBV20-1; d_gene: TRBD2; j_gene: TRBJ2-3; CDR3aa: CSAGLAGTDTQYF; CDR3nt: TGCAGTGCCGGACTAGCGGGGACAGATACGCAGTATTTT
abundance: .; v_gene: TRBV6-5; d_gene: .; j_gene: TRBJ1-4; CDR3aa: CATSGQPYEKLFF; CDR3nt: TGTGCCACCTCTGGACAGCCATACGAAAAACTGTTTTTT
abundance: few; v_gene: TRBV4-1; d_gene: .; j_gene: TRBJ2-7; CDR3aa: CASSQGPYEQYF; CDR3nt: TGCGCCAGCAGCCAAGGGCCGTACGAGCAGTACTTC
abundance: .; v_gene: TRBV3-1; d_gene: .; j_gene: TRBJ2-1; CDR3aa: CASSQIGGGGPFYEQFF; CDR3nt: TGTGCCAGCAGCCAAATCGGTGGGGGGGGGCCGTTCTATGAGCAGTTCTTC
abundance: .; v_gene: TRBV11-2; d_gene: .; j_gene: TRBJ2-7; CDR3aa: CASSNTYEQYF; CDR3nt: TGTGCCAGCAGCAACACCTACGAGCAGTACTTC
abundance: .; v_gene: TRBV10-2; d_gene: .; j_gene: TRBJ2-5; CDR3aa: CASRYGNTWGETQYF; CDR3nt: TGCGCCAGCAGATACGGGAACACCTGGGGCGAGACCCAGTACTTC
abundance: many; v_gene: TRBV28; d_gene: .; j_gene: TRBJ1-1; CDR3aa: CASSLLLMNTEAFF; CDR3nt: TGTGCCAGCAGCCTCCTTTTGATGAACACTGAAGCTTTCTTT
abundance: .; v_gene: TRBV7-9; d_gene: TRBD1; j_gene: TRBJ1-1; CDR3aa: CASSPYRGRLGNTEAFF; CDR3nt: TGTGCCAGCAGCCCTTACAGGGGGCGGCTGGGGAACACTGAAGCTTTCTTT
abundance: few; v_gene: TRBV7-9; d_gene: .; j_gene: TRBJ2-1; CDR3aa: CASSFSETYNNEQFF; CDR3nt: TGTGCCAGCAGCTTTAGCGAGACGTATAACAATGAGCAGTTCTTC
abundance: .; v_gene: TRBV18; d_gene: TRBD2; j_gene: TRBJ2-2; CDR3aa: CASSRSGGAAGELFF; CDR3nt: TGTGCCAGCTCAAGGAGCGGGGGGGCCGCCGGGGAGCTGTTTTTT
abundance: few; v_gene: TRBV24-1; d_gene: .; j_gene: TRBJ1-1; CDR3aa: CATSSTAGPNTEAFF; CDR3nt: TGTGCCACCAGCTCAACGGCGGGGCCGAACACTGAAGCTTTCTTT
abundance: .; v_gene: TRBV27; d_gene: .; j_gene: TRBJ2-1; CDR3aa: CASSLDDSYNEQFF; CDR3nt: TGTGCCAGCAGTTTAGATGATTCCTACAATGAGCAGTTCTTC
abundance: .; v_gene: TRBV15; d_gene: .; j_gene: TRBJ1-5; CDR3aa: CATSIYRDPPYQPQHF; CDR3nt: TGTGCCACCAGCATATACAGGGACCCCCCTTATCAGCCCCAGCATTTT
abundance: .; v_gene: TRBV20-1; d_gene: .; j_gene: TRBJ1-1; CDR3aa: CSASRDREAFF; CDR3nt: TGCAGTGCTAGCAGGGACCGGGAAGCTTTCTTT